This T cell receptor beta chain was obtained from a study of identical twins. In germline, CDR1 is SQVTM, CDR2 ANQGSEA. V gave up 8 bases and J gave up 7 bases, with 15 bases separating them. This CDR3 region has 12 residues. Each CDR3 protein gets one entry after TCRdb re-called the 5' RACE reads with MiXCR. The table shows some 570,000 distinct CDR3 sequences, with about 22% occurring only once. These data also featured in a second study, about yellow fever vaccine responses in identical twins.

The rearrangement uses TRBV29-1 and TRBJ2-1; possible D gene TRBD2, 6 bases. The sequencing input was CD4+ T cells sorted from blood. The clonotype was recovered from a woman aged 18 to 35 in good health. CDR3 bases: TGCAGCTCGGACGGGAGTAGGAATGAGCAGTTCTTC. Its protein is CSSDGSRNEQFF.